This TCR beta chain appears in the sequencing data of a study of blood T cells in healthy people across ages (dated by TCRdb to the mid-2010s). About the study as a whole: In model experiments, roughly one uniquely barcoded TCR beta cDNA molecule per two T cells was captured by template switching. Using deep sequencing normalized with unique cDNA molecular identifiers, the study measured how TCR beta repertoire diversity changes with age. For two donors (one aged 18 to 30 and one aged 80 or older), the study analyzed two additional independent replicas of 1 million unique cDNA reads from the same blood draw. Donors of different ages were randomly distributed across sequencing lanes to avoid experimental bias. Donors were grouped into four age groups: young (average roughly 16 years), middle-aged (39), aged (around 66) and long-lived (around 80).

Points the paper makes about the study in general: Estimates of total diversity from one million sequenced T cells were regarded as lower bounds and underestimates. The percentage of naive T cells measured by flow cytometry correlated strongly with observed TCR beta diversity. Bulk unsorted PBMC profiling prevented conclusive comparison of naive and antigen-experienced compartments. Because the CMV infection status of the donors was unknown, age-related changes in expanded clonotypes may potentially have been confounded. Compared with the aged group, the long-lived group had more naive CD4+ T cells, fewer expanded clones and increased TCR diversity, suggesting age selection. As age increased, observed TCR beta diversity per million T cells dropped in a roughly linear way, and a significant reduction was already evident by age about 40.

Receptors were amplified or captured by 5' RACE. The instrument was an Illumina HiSeq 2500. A second about 7 to 11 cycle PCR used a sample-barcoded 5' primer and a J-beta primer mix. A unique molecular identifier was introduced onto each TCR beta cDNA molecule by a template-switch 5' adaptor carrying 12 random nucleotides. At least 3 million CDR3-containing paired-end reads were obtained from each sample. All of the RNA was converted into first-strand cDNA using the Mint cDNA synthesis kit, with a TRBC-specific oligonucleotide serving as the primer. After uracil-DNA glycosylase treatment, a first 18-cycle PCR used universal primers M1SS and BC2_uni_R on all cDNA. In the original analysis: Normalization of each sample was performed by random selection of 1 million high-quality reads, each carrying a distinct molecular identifier. Reads sharing molecular identifiers were discarded rather than binned into consensus sequences. MiTCR, with a Q25 quality threshold and the strictest error-elimination algorithm, was used for CDR3 identification, clonotype clustering and error correction. A nonparametric unseen species model with Euler transformation was used to estimate lower-bound total TCR beta diversity. TCRdb trimmed the raw reads at Q25, called clones with MiXCR and kept productive beta chains. Entries are consolidated by CDR3 protein sequence, retaining the most common genes and DNA. It is TCRdb's table, rather than the study itself, that gives the V and J calls and clone size. A total of hundreds of thousands of distinct CDR3 sequences appear in this sample, around 45% of them only once. Together, the top ten hold around 32% of the sample.

The approximately 39 donors, aged roughly 6 to 95 years, were systemically healthy Caucasian individuals from Russia. Approximately 11 milliliters of peripheral blood were drawn from each donor into EDTA-treated Vacutainer tubes. Ficoll-Paque density-gradient centrifugation was used to isolate PBMCs, with at least 6.5 million per sample. Trizol reagent was used to extract total RNA from PBMCs, with at least 5 micrograms per sample. For every donor, an aliquot of PBMCs went through flow cytometry to measure the percentages of naive CD45RAhigh/CD27high T cells. This clonotype was counted a few times. Its antigen is still unknown. No per-base quality is available; no much larger clone lies one base away. Sequencing was performed on blood. This receptor was taken from a woman aged 55-75 years in good health.

For the CDR3, the sequence is CASTTAGGSYNEQFF. The nucleotides read TGCGCCAGCACTACCGCGGGGGGTTCGTACAATGAGCAGTTCTTC. Here the chain combines TRBV5-1 and TRBJ2-1; TRBD2 lines up with 8 middle nucleotides. The CDR3 starts with the cysteine, ends with the phenylalanine, and has 15 residues. Here the CDR3 DNA is all that survives: 45 bases in frame from base 1. The V end gives up 6 bases and the J end 4 bases, leaving 9 bases in the junction not matched to a gene. CDR1 and CDR2 are drawn from the germline V gene: SGHRS, YFSETQ.